What follows describes a single T cell receptor beta chain. This CDR3 is built from 14 residues. The germline V and J ends were trimmed by 0 bases and 4 bases, with 8 bases remaining between them. The germline CDR1 and CDR2 sequences are SGDLS and YYNGEE. This record belongs to a study of graft-versus-host responses after intestinal transplantation. Study in general: Isolated intestinal, liver-intestinal, or multivisceral transplants were what recipients had. The study gave all recipients anti-thymocyte globulin induction, then tacrolimus and steroids for approximately three years.

Study-wide findings and caveats: Allografts from individuals with graft-donor T cell macrochimerism displayed high graft-versus-host to host-versus-graft clonal ratios. Some GvH clones were seen earlier in gut or blood, suggesting intestinal origin.

Responders labeled with CFSE (about 200,000) were plated with about 200,000 irradiated, violet-dye-labeled stimulators. Assay: immunoSEQ multiplex PCR; the TCRdb copy retains only in-frame clones and omits some. The sample records tens of thousands of clones, 35% to 50% being singletons. The sample was alloreactive CD8+ T cells from a mixed lymphocyte reaction culture, taken before transplantation. Regarding subset: CFSE-low proliferating T cells sorted from approximately six-day pre-transplant mixed lymphocyte reaction (GvH or HvG direction). The source is a human patient who was an organ donor for intestinal transplantation. J is TRBJ2-1 and V is TRBV9; maybe TRBD2 (6 bases). The CDR3 DNA follows: TGTGCCAGCAGCGTAGGGGACTCGTACAATGAGCAGTTCTTC. Its translation is CASSVGDSYNEQFF.